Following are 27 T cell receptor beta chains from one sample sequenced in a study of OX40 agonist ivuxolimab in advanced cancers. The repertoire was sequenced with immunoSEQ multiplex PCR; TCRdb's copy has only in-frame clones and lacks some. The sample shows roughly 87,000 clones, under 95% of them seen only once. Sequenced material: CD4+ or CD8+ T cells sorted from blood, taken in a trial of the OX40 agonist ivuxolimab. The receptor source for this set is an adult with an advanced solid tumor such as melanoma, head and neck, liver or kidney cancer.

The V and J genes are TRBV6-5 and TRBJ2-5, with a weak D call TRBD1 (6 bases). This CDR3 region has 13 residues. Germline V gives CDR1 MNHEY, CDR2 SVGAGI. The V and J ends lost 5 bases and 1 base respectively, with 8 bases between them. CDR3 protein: CASSTGSQETQYF. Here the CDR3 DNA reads TGTGCCAGCAGTACAGGGAGCCAAGAGACCCAGTACTTC.

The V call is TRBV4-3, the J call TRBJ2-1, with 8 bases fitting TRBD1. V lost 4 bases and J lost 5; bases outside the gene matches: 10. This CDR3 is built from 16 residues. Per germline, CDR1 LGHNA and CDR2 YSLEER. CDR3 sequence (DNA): TGCGCCAGCAGCCCGCTTGCCAGGGGGCTAGACAATGAGCAGTTCTTC. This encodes CASSPLARGLDNEQFF.

The CDR3 loop is CAWGTGVGYGYTF. The DNA for the CDR3 is TGTGCCTGGGGTACAGGGGTTGGCTATGGCTACACCTTC. The V gene is TRBV30, the J gene TRBJ1-2, with TRBD1 matching over 7 bases. The length of the CDR3 is 13 residues. The germline V gene encodes CDR1 GTSNPN and CDR2 SVGIG (reference sequence). J lost 4 bases, V lost 5 bases, and 7 bases had no gene match.

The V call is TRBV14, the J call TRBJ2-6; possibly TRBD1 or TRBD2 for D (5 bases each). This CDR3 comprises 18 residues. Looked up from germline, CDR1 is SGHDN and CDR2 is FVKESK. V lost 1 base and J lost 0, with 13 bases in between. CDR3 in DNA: TGTGCCAGCAGCCAAGGGCACCGGGGCCTCTCTGGGGCCAACGTCCTGACTTTC. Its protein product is CASSQGHRGLSGANVLTF.

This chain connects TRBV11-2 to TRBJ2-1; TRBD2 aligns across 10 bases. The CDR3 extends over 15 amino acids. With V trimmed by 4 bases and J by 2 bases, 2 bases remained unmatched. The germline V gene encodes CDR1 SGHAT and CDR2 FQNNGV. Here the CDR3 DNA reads TGTGCCAGCAGCTCAGGGACTAGCGCCTACAATGAGCAGTTCTTC. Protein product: CASSSGTSAYNEQFF.

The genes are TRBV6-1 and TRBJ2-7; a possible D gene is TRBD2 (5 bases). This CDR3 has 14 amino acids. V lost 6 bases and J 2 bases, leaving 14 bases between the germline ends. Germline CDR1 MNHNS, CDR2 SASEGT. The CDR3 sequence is CASSVTGVTYEQYF. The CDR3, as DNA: TGTGCCAGCAGCGTAACCGGGGTTACCTACGAGCAGTACTTC.

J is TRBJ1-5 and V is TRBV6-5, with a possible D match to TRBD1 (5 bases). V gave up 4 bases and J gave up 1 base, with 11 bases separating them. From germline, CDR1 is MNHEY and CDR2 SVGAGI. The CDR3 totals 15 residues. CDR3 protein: CASSSLGGSNQPQHF. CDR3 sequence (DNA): TGTGCCAGCAGTTCCCTCGGGGGAAGCAATCAGCCCCAGCATTTT.

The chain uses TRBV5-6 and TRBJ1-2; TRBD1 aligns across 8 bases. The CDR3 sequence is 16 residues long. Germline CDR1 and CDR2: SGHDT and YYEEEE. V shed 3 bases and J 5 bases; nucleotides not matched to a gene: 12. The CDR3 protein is CASSSYRTGTPYGYTF. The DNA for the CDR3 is TGTGCCAGCAGCTCTTACCGGACAGGGACTCCTTATGGCTACACCTTC.

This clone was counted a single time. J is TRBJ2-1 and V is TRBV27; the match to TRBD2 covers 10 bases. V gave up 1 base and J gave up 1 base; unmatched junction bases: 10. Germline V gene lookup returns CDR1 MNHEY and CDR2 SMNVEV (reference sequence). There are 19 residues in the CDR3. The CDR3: CASSLFGLAGVVSYNEQFF. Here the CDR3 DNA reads TGTGCCAGCAGTTTATTCGGGCTAGCGGGGGTCGTATCCTACAATGAGCAGTTCTTC.

CDR3 DNA: TGTGCCAGCAGCTTATATTACACACCCTCAACAGATACGCAGTATTTT. The encoded protein is CASSLYYTPSTDTQYF. J is TRBJ2-3 and V is TRBV11-2, with D unresolved. Germline V gives CDR1 SGHAT, CDR2 FQNNGV. The V gene lost 2 bases and the J gene lost 3 bases, with 15 bases spanning the gap. The CDR3 is 16 amino acids.

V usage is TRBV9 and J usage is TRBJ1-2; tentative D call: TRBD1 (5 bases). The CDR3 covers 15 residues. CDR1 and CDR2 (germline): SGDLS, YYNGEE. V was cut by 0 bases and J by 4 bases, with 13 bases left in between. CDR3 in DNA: TGTGCCAGCAGCGTAGCTTCGGGGGGTTCCTATGGCTACACCTTC. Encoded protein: CASSVASGGSYGYTF.

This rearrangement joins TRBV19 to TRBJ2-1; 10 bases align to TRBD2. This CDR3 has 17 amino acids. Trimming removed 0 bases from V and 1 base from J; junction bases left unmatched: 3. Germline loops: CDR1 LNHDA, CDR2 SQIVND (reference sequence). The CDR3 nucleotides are TGTGCCAGTAGTATAGATCTAGCGGGGGAATCCTACAATGAGCAGTTCTTC. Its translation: CASSIDLAGESYNEQFF. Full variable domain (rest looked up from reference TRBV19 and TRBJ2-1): DGGITQSPKYLFRKEGQNVTLSCEQNLNHDAMYWYRQDPGQGLRLIYYSQIVNDFQKGDIAEGYSVSREKKESFPLTVTSAQKNPTAFYLCASSIDLAGESYNEQFFGPGTRLTVL.

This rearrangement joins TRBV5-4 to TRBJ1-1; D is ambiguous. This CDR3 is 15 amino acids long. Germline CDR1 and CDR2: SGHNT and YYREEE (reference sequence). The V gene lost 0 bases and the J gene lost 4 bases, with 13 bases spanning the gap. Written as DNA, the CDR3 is TGTGCCAGCAGCTTGGTCGGGTCGGGTGGCACTGAAGCTTTCTTT. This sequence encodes CASSLVGSGGTEAFF.

The CDR3, as DNA: TGTGCCAGCAGTCCAAAAGGACTAGCGGGGCCGCTAGCCAAAAACATTCAGTACTTC. Translation: CASSPKGLAGPLAKNIQYF. The genes are TRBV28 and TRBJ2-4, with 12 bases fitting TRBD2. V was clipped by 5 bases and J by 0 bases; unmatched bases: 11. CDR1 and CDR2 from the germline V gene are MDHEN and SYDVKM. CDR3 length: 19 amino acids. Drawing the rest from reference TRBV28 and TRBJ2-4, the complete variable domain is DVKVTQSSRYLVKRTGEKVFLECVQDMDHENMFWYRQDPGLGLRLIYFSYDVKMKEKGDIPEGYSVSREKKERFSLILESASTNQTSMYLCASSPKGLAGPLAKNIQYFGAGTRLSVL.

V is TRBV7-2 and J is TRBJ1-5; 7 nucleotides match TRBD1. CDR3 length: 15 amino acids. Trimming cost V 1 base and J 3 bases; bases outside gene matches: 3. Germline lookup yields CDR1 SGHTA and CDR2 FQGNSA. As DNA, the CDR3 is TGTGCCAGCAGCTTAGGACAGGGCGTCAATCAGCCCCAGCATTTT. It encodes CASSLGQGVNQPQHF.

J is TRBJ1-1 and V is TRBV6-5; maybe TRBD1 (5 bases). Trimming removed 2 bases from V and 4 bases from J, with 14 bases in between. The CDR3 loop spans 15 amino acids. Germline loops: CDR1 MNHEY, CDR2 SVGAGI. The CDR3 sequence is CASSYPTPDSTEAFF. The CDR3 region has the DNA TGTGCCAGCAGTTACCCAACACCTGACAGCACTGAAGCTTTCTTT.

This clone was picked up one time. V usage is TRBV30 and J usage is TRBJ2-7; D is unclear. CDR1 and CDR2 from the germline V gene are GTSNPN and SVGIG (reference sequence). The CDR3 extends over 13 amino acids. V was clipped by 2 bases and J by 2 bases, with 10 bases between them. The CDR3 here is CAWSMGPTYEQYV. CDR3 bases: TGTGCCTGGAGTATGGGTCCAACCTACGAGCAGTACGTC.

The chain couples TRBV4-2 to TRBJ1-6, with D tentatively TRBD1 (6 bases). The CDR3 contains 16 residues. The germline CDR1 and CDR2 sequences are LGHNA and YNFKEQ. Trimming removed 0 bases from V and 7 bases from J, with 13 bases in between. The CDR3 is CASSQEGGQLNSPLHF. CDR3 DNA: TGTGCCAGCAGCCAAGAAGGCGGACAGCTAAATTCACCCCTCCACTTT.

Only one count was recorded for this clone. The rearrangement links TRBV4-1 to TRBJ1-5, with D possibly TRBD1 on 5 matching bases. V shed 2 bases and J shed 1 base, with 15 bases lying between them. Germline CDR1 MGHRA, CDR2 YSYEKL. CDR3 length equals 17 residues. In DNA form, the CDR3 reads TGCGCCAGCAGCCAATTCGGGGCGGTGATAAGCAATCAGCCCCAGCATTTT. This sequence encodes CASSQFGAVISNQPQHF.

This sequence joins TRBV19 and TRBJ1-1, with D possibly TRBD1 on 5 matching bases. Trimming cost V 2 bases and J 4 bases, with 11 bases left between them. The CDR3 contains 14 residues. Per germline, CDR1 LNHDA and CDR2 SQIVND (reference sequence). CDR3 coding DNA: TGTGCCAGTAGTATATGGCGGGGCGGCACTGAAGCTTTCTTT. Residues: CASSIWRGGTEAFF.

The CDR3 DNA reads as TGTGCCAGCAGCTTAACTGTTAGCGGGAGGGGATCAGATACGCAGTATTTT. Its protein product is CASSLTVSGRGSDTQYF. This chain joins TRBV7-3 and TRBJ2-3, with 11 bases lining up with TRBD2. From germline, CDR1 is SGHTA and CDR2 FQGTGA. V dropped 0 bases and J dropped 4; count of bases not matched to a gene: 6. The CDR3 loop spans 17 amino acids.

CDR3 sequence: CASSSASAWEQFF. CDR3 coding DNA: TGTGCCAGCAGTTCCGCCAGCGCGTGGGAGCAGTTCTTC. V gene TRBV28 combines with J gene TRBJ2-1; D ambiguous. V lost 4 bases and J 10 bases, leaving 14 bases between the germline ends. This CDR3 is built from 13 residues. Germline values: CDR1 MDHEN, CDR2 SYDVKM.

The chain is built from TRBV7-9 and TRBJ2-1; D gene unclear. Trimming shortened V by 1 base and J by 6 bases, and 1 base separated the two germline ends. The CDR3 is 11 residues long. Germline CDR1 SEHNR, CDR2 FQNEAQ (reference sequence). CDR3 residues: CASSLGNEQFF. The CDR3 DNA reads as TGTGCCAGCAGCTTAGGCAATGAGCAGTTCTTC.

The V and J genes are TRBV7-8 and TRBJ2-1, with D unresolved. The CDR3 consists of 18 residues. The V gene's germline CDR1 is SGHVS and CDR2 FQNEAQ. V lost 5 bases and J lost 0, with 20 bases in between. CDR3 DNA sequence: TGTGCCAGCAGCGTCAGTTTGGGCGCCCCGAGCTCCTACAATGAGCAGTTCTTC. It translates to CASSVSLGAPSSYNEQFF.

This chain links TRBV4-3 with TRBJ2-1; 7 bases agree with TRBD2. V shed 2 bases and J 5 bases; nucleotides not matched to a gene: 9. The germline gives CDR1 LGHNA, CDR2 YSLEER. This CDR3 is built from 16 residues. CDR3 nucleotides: TGCGCCAGCAGCCAACCTTCGGGCGGGGGTCACAATGAGCAGTTCTTC. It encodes CASSQPSGGGHNEQFF.

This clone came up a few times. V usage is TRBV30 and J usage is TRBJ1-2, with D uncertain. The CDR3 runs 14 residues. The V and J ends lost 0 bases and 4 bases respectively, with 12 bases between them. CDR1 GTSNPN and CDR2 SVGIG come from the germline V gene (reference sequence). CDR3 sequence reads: CAWSVGPKGYGYTF. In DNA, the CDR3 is TGTGCCTGGAGTGTTGGACCGAAGGGCTATGGCTACACCTTC. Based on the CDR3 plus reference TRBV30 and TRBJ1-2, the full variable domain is SQTIHQWPATLVQPVGSPLSLECTVEGTSNPNLYWYRQAAGRGLQLLFYSVGIGQISSEVPQNLSASRPQDRQFILSSKKLLLSDSGFYLCAWSVGPKGYGYTFGSGTRLTVV.

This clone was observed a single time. DNA of the CDR3: TGTGCCAGCAGCTTAGGGGGCTCTGAAGCTTTCTTT. Its translation is CASSLGGSEAFF. The chain has TRBV7-8 and TRBJ1-1, with D tentatively TRBD1 (5 bases). Germline CDR1 SGHVS, CDR2 FQNEAQ. Trimming shortened V by 1 base and J by 6 bases, and 6 bases separated the two germline ends. There are 12 residues in the CDR3.